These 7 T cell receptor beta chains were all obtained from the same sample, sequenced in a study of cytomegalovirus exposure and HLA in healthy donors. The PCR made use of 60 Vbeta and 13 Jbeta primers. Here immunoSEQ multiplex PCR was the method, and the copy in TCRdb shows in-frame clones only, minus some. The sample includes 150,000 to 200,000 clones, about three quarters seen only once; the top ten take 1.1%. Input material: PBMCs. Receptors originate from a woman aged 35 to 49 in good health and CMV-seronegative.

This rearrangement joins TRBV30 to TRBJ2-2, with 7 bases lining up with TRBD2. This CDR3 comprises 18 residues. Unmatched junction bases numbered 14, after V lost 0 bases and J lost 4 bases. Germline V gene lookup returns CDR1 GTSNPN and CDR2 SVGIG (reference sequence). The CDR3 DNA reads TGTGCCTGGAGTGTACGTGGTCTCGCGGGAGTGAGCACCGGGGAGCTGTTTTTT. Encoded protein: CAWSVRGLAGVSTGELFF.

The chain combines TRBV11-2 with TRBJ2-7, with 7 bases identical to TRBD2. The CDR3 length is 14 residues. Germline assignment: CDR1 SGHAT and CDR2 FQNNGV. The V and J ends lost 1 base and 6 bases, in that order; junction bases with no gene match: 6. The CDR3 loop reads CASSLGDRTSEQYV. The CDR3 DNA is TGTGCCAGCAGCTTAGGGGATCGGACTAGCGAGCAGTACGTC.

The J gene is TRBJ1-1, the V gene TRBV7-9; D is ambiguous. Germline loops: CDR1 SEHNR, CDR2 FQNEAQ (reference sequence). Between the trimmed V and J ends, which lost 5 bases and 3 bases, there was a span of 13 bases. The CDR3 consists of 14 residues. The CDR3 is CASSPADRDTEAFF. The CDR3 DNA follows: TGTGCCAGCAGCCCCGCGGATCGGGACACTGAAGCTTTCTTT.

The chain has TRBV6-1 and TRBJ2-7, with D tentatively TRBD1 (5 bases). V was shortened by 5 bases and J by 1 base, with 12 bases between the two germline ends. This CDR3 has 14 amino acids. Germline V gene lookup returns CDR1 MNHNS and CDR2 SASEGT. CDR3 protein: CASSPQAHSYEQYV. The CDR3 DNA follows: TGTGCCAGCAGTCCACAGGCCCATTCCTACGAGCAGTACGTC.

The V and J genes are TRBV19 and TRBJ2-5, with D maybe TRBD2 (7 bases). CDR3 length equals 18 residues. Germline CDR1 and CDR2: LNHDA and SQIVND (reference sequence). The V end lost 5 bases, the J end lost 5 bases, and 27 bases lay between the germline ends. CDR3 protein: CASSLSPMGAGASETQYF. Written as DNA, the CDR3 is TGTGCCAGTAGTCTCTCCCCGATGGGTGCGGGGGCGAGTGAGACCCAGTACTTC.

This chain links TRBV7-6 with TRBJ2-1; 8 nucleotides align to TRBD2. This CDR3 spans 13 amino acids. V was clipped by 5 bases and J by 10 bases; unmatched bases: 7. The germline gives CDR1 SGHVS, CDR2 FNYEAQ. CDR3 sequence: CASSPFPSGEQFF. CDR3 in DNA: TGTGCCAGCAGCCCCTTCCCTAGCGGGGAGCAGTTCTTC.

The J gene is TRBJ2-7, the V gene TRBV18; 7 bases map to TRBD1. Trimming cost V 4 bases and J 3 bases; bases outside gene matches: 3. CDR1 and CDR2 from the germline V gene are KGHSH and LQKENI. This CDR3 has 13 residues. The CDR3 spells CASSQGAGYEQYF. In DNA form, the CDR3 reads TGTGCCAGCTCACAGGGGGCGGGCTACGAGCAGTACTTC.